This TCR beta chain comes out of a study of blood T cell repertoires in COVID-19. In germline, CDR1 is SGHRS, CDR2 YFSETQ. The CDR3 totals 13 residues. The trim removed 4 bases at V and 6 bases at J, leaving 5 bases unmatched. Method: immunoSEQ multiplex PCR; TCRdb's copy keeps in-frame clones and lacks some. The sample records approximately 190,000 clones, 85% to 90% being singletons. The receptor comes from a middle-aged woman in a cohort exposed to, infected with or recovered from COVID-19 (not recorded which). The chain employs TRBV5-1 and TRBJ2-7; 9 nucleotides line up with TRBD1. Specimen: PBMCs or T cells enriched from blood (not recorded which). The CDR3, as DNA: TGCGCCAGCAGCACAGGGACAGGGTTCGAGCAGTACTTC. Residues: CASSTGTGFEQYF.